One T cell receptor beta chain is described in this entry. Its antigen is unknown. The germline gives CDR1 MNHEY, CDR2 SVGAGI. V dropped 0 bases and J dropped 8 bases, with 14 bases sitting between them. The CDR3 is 15 amino acids. This sample stems from a study of cytotoxic CD8 clonotypes in ibrutinib-treated CLL. Study-level background: Patients attained approximately 24 partial and 2 complete responses; at median approximately 64 months, around 15 remained remitted while about twelve progressed. Broader study findings: Public clonotypes were uncommon and contracted or stayed stable on treatment. Against age-matched healthy donors, baseline clonality ran higher and tracked circulating CD8+ T-cell counts.

Depth targeted 1 in 200,000 to 1 in 1 million T cells, averaging about 9.2x coverage per clonotype. Clones were sequenced by immunoSEQ multiplex PCR, and TCRdb holds only the in-frame ones, with some missing. The sample lists some 140,000 clones; roughly 90% were seen once. The J gene is TRBJ1-5, the V gene TRBV6-5; no firm D call. The receptor was derived from a human donor with chronic lymphocytic leukemia. Material: PBMCs, obtained after 12 months of ibrutinib treatment. The CDR3 nucleotides are TGTGCCAGCAGTTACTCGAGGGCACCAAGTGAGCCCCAGCATTTT. It specifies CASSYSRAPSEPQHF.